The rows below give T cell receptor beta chains drawn from one sample of a study of blood T cell repertoires in COVID-19. The protocol was immunoSEQ multiplex PCR, while the TCRdb copy is restricted to in-frame clones and leaves out a portion. Seen here are about 51,000 clones, 86% observed once, and the top ten hold 1% to 1.5%. The sample was peripheral blood. These receptors were taken from a man in his 60s with acute or convalescent COVID-19. The CDR3 runs from the conserved cysteine through the conserved F or W.

15	TRBV5-1	TRBJ2-3	CASSLSGEGTDTQYF
15	TRBV11-3	TRBJ2-5	CASSARQGRKKTQYF
15	TRBV6-4	TRBJ2-3	CASSAGTSFADTQYF
15	TRBV7-8	TRBJ1-5	CASSLTGIGNQPQHF
15	TRBV7-2	TRBJ2-1	CASSQRWGENNEQFF
14	TRBV7-9	TRBJ2-1	CASKYPGSYNEQFF
15	TRBV28	TRBJ2-1	CASSWEQGSGYEQFF
15	TRBV5-1	TRBJ2-1	CASSLGGRAGNEQFF
15	TRBV4-1	TRBJ2-2	CASSQNRDEAGELFF
17	TRBV3-1/TRBV3-2	TRBJ2-5	CASSQGSWGLSQETQYF
15	TRBV25-1	TRBJ1-6	CASTDRGNNNSPLHF
16	TRBV4-2	TRBJ2-1	CASSQGAGGTYNEQFF
18	TRBV6-1	TRBJ2-7	CASSEDYTRVRMAYEQYF
15	TRBV6-4	TRBJ2-1	CASSASEGHYNEQFF
13	TRBV5-6	TRBJ2-4	CASRRGVGNIQYF
14	TRBV28	TRBJ1-4	CASTGGQGNEKLFF
15	TRBV27	TRBJ1-3	CASSLSSGTGNTIYF
14	TRBV28	TRBJ1-1	CASSLAQGNTEAFF
14	TRBV28	TRBJ2-7	CASRLSGQGGKQYF
15	TRBV6-5	TRBJ2-1	CASLTGTSGRNEQFF
15	TRBV28	TRBJ1-1	CASSVWGQRNTEAFF
17	TRBV3-1/TRBV3-2	TRBJ2-2	CASSPSPGTTNTGELFF
14	TRBV10-3	TRBJ1-1	CAISGGGARTEAFF
15	TRBV11-2	TRBJ1-4	CASSLYREFNEKLFF
13	TRBV7-2	TRBJ2-7	CASSLGGLYEQYF
15	TRBV7-2	TRBJ1-5	CASSLILGGGQPQHF
14	TRBV27	TRBJ1-2	CASSRTGYNYGYTF
17	TRBV11-2	TRBJ2-1	CASSSSSRRVAYNEQFF
15	TRBV19	TRBJ2-7	CASSTQPGQGSEQYF
17	TRBV12-5	TRBJ2-2	CASGLPREGGYTGELFF
15	TRBV12-5	TRBJ2-6	CASGFLSSGANVLTF
21	TRBV4-1	TRBJ2-5	CASSQESLSLVRARRQETQYF